This TCR beta chain was profiled in a study of cytotoxic CD8 clonotypes in ibrutinib-treated CLL (dated by TCRdb to about 2021). Concerning the study at large: The cohort was composed of more than ten relapsed/refractory and approximately 16 treatment-naive patients; IGHV unmutated status was identified in 17 patients. Cryopreserved peripheral blood mononuclear cells were obtained before treatment, at response, and at either sustained remission or disease progression. An average of about 250,000 productive templates and some 99,000 productive rearrangements was obtained per sample. Of the roughly 90 participants in the trial, approximately 25 had longitudinal samples available. Partial responses were observed in roughly 24 patients and complete responses in 2; after a median follow-up of around 68 months, remission was maintained in approximately 15 patients and progression was observed in 12. Every remission and progressive disease sample was obtained while ibrutinib was still being received by the patients. The response samples were drawn at a median of approximately 11 months into treatment, with a range of roughly 6 to 36 months. The paper's findings and limits, for the study overall: Lymph node repertoires were not examined, and the timing of sampling was not matched between patients in sustained remission and those whose disease progressed. Public clonotypes were rare and either shrank or stayed stable during treatment, and the rise in clonality at ibrutinib response reflected expansion of private clonotypes. Baseline clonality was found to be higher than that of age-matched healthy donors and was strongly correlated with circulating CD8+ T-cell counts. Clonality increased at ibrutinib response, stayed stable in sustained remission, and fell back toward baseline at progression.

Sample time point, as interpreted from the label and publication: approximately 2 years on ibrutinib. For TCR beta library preparation, about 2.1 micrograms of genomic DNA were extracted from the cryopreserved PBMCs. Longitudinal blood samples from CLL patients on ibrutinib monotherapy underwent high-throughput TCR beta sequencing. The patients took part in an open-label, single-center phase 2 trial of ibrutinib monotherapy. To note about this clone: Its antigen has not been determined. One base away there is no much larger clone; base qualities are not given.

The goal of deep resolution MiSeq sequencing was a depth between 1 in 1 million and 1 in 200,000 T cells, and coverage averaged 10x per clonotype. The immunoSEQ hsTCRB Kit was used to generate the TCR beta libraries. The original pipeline was this. Data were analyzed with ImmunoSEQ Data Assistant and ImmunoSEQ Analyzer, with V, D and J genes assigned per IMGT definitions. Clonality, with values ranging from 0 to 1, was calculated as one minus the normalized Shannon entropy of productive rearrangement frequencies. Only overrepresented clonotypes making up at least 0.05% of each patient's repertoire were included in the public clonotype analysis. Some 13 age-matched healthy donor repertoires from immuneACCESS served as clonality controls. Imported from immuneACCESS, the table was reduced by TCRdb to in-frame sequences with V and J called. These copies leave out some clones; in studies compared against another copy, an unresolved V gene accounts for under half, and the cause of the remainder is not known. V and J calls and clone size follow that table, whereas D and trimming were derived from the DNA. This sample comprises tens of thousands of clones, approximately 87% of them detected only once. The ten largest make up around 20% of the sample.

The CDR3 contains 15 residues, cysteine and phenylalanine counted. Of the read, only the CDR3 DNA is kept; its 45 bases are in frame from base 1. CDR1 LGHNA and CDR2 YNFKEQ were looked up in the germline V gene. The germline V and J ends show losses of 4 bases and 1 base respectively, and no gene match explains 6 bases of the junction. The receptor comes from a human donor with chronic lymphocytic leukemia. The V and J genes are TRBV4-2 and TRBJ2-7, and 8 junction bases match TRBD1. The sample was PBMCs, taken after 24 months of ibrutinib treatment. The CDR3 in this case is CASSLTGTGSYEQYF. The DNA sequence follows: TGTGCCAGCAGCCTTACCGGGACAGGTTCCTACGAGCAGTACTTC.